Below, 15 T cell receptor beta chains from the same sample are listed, as sequenced in a study of metastatic and nonmetastatic thyroid tumors. TCRdb re-processed the PCR reads through MiXCR. The data show over 20,000 clones, with roughly 12% seen just once and around 22% held by the top ten. Every patient was untreated before thyroid surgery. The sample comprised blood. The receptors stem from a female donor with papillary thyroid cancer or a benign thyroid nodule (not recorded which). Some clones in this sample may be carry-over from other donors' samples.

This clone rates as medium-sized. The chain couples TRBV28 to TRBJ1-2; 11 bases are a match to TRBD1. The CDR3 is 17 amino acids. Per germline, CDR1 MDHEN and CDR2 SYDVKM. After removal of 3 bases from V and 3 bases from J, the junction contained 9 bases not matched to a gene. This CDR3 reads CASSFPFGTGGDYGYTF. CDR3 DNA: TGTGCCAGCAGTTTCCCCTTTGGGACAGGGGGTGACTATGGCTACACCTTC.

This clone showed up just a few times. V is TRBV5-4 and J is TRBJ1-5; D perhaps matches TRBD1 (6 bases). The length of the CDR3 is 14 residues. Trimming removed 2 bases at V and 2 bases at J, with 8 bases between. Germline V lookup: CDR1 SGHNT, CDR2 YYREEE (reference sequence). CDR3 sequence: CASSFSGGNQPQHF. The DNA for the CDR3 is TGTGCCAGCAGCTTCTCAGGGGGCAATCAGCCCCAGCATTTT.

This clone was seen ten or more times. The chain couples TRBV7-2 to TRBJ1-1, with no clear D. Germline CDR1 and CDR2: SGHTA and FQGNSA. There are 11 residues in the CDR3. V lost 2 bases and J lost 7, with 5 bases in between. The CDR3 coding sequence is TGTGCCAGCAGCTTACGGGTTGAAGCTTTCTTT. It translates to CASSLRVEAFF.

This clone was found many times. V is TRBV20-1 and J is TRBJ1-6, with D maybe TRBD1 (6 bases). CDR3 length equals 16 residues. Looked up from germline, CDR1 is DFQATT and CDR2 is SNEGSKA (reference sequence). The germline V and J ends were trimmed by 0 bases and 10 bases, with 19 bases remaining between them. The CDR3 spells CSARDLDRSNYSPLHF. CDR3 DNA: TGCAGTGCTAGAGATTTGGACAGATCCAATTACTCACCCCTCCACTTT.

This clone was counted ten times or more. The chain employs TRBV9 and TRBJ1-2, with TRBD1 as a possible D gene (6 bases). Trimming pared 4 bases from V and 8 bases from J, leaving 15 bases between. The CDR3 has 13 residues. The V gene's germline CDR1 is SGDLS and CDR2 YYNGEE. CDR3 residues: CASSPNRVGGYTF. The CDR3 nucleotides read TGTGCCAGCAGCCCTAACAGGGTTGGAGGCTACACCTTC.

This clone rates as medium-sized. V is TRBV19 and J is TRBJ2-7; D possibly matches TRBD1 or TRBD2 (5 bases each). Per germline, CDR1 LNHDA and CDR2 SQIVND (reference sequence). The CDR3 totals 15 residues. Trimming took 5 bases from V and 0 from J, leaving 14 bases between them. CDR3 protein: CASSLGPRPSYEQYF. CDR3 in DNA: TGTGCCAGTAGTCTGGGACCGAGACCCTCCTACGAGCAGTACTTC.

The V call is TRBV20-1, the J call TRBJ1-2; 9 nucleotides agree with TRBD1. CDR3 size: 15 residues. The germline V gene encodes CDR1 DFQATT and CDR2 SNEGSKA (reference sequence). V was pared by 3 bases and J by 3 bases, with 8 bases of the junction left unmatched. The DNA for the CDR3 is TGCAGTGCTAGCCGGGACAGGGACTCTGACTATGGCTACACCTTC. Translation: CSASRDRDSDYGYTF.

In its sample, this clone was seen many times. This chain joins TRBV12-3 or TRBV12-4 and TRBJ2-1; 8 bases are a match to TRBD2. V dropped 3 bases and J dropped 6; count of bases not matched to a gene: 4. The CDR3 has 14 amino acids. DNA of the CDR3: TGTGCCAGCAGTTTTGCGGGGGGCCCCAATGAGCAGTTCTTC. Protein product: CASSFAGGPNEQFF.

This clone counts as medium-sized. CDR3 DNA sequence: TGCGCCAGCAGCCAGGACTCCTACGGCTACACCTTC. Amino acids: CASSQDSYGYTF. The chain recombines TRBV4-3 with TRBJ1-2, with D hard to call. This CDR3 comprises 12 residues. V lost 3 bases and J 8 bases, leaving 10 bases between the germline ends. CDR1 LGHNA and CDR2 YSLEER come from the germline V gene.

Comment on this clone: Mismatch with germline at one junction end may stem from a read error. J is TRBJ2-7 and V is TRBV6-1; D is uncertain. The CDR3 sequence is 12 residues long. The V gene's germline CDR1 is MNHNS and CDR2 SASEGT. CDR3 loop: CASSLGVYEHYF. Here the CDR3 DNA reads TGTGCCAGCAGTCTTGGAGTCTACGAGCATTACTTC.

The sample holds many counts of this clone. This chain links TRBV3-1 with TRBJ2-7, with D unresolved. Germline CDR1 and CDR2: LGHDT and YNNKEL (reference sequence). The V end lost 1 base, the J end lost 0 bases, and 10 bases lay between the germline ends. This CDR3 spans 15 amino acids. The CDR3 protein is CASSQGRHSSYEQYF. DNA for the CDR3: TGTGCCAGCAGCCAAGGACGGCACTCCTCCTACGAGCAGTACTTC.

This clone has at least ten counts. This chain connects TRBV7-6 to TRBJ1-3; a weak D match, TRBD1 (6 bases). From germline, CDR1 is SGHVS and CDR2 FNYEAQ. This CDR3 has 16 residues. V lost 1 base, J lost 1 base, and 11 bases lay in between. CDR3 sequence (DNA): TGTGCCAGCAGCTTAGGTACCAGGGGTTCTGGAAACACCATATATTTT. This sequence encodes CASSLGTRGSGNTIYF.

This clone came up many times. The chain couples TRBV28 to TRBJ2-7; TRBD1 matches 9 bases. There are 20 residues in the CDR3. Germline assignment: CDR1 MDHEN and CDR2 SYDVKM. Losses at the gene ends were 3 bases for V and 2 bases for J; bases not matched to a gene: 20. The chain's CDR3 is CASSFLGWGQGLRRAYEQYF. The CDR3, as DNA: TGTGCCAGCAGTTTCCTTGGTTGGGGACAGGGTTTACGGCGGGCCTACGAGCAGTACTTC.

This clone was recorded at least ten times. The V and J genes are TRBV24-1 and TRBJ1-1, with a possible D match to TRBD1 (6 bases). CDR3 size: 14 residues. V gave up 8 bases and J gave up 1 base, with 13 bases separating them. Per the germline V gene, CDR1 is KGHDR and CDR2 is SFDVKD. CDR3 residues: CATTDKDRNTEAFF. The DNA of the CDR3 is TGTGCCACCACCGATAAGGACAGGAACACTGAAGCTTTCTTT.

This clone has at least ten counts. This chain connects TRBV12-5 to TRBJ2-5, with D unclear. Germline-derived CDR1 and CDR2 are LGHNT and FRNRAP. V lost 3 bases and J 4 bases, leaving 9 bases between the germline ends. The CDR3 is 13 amino acids. This chain's CDR3 is CASGFGRGETQYF. CDR3 bases: TGTGCTAGTGGTTTTGGGCGAGGAGAGACCCAGTACTTC.